Presented here are 6 T cell receptor beta chains from one specimen sequenced in a study of a mutant IDH1 vaccine in newly diagnosed glioma. Their antigen targets remain unknown. Time point here: week 35, safety follow-up. Every vaccine dose comprised 300 ug of mutant IDH1 20-mer peptide plus topical imiquimod. This table comes from immunoSEQ multiplex PCR, and its TCRdb copy is limited to in-frame clones, with some not included. This sample has under 40,000 clones, with around 80% found just once. The sample consisted of PBMCs, taken from a glioma patient whose treatment included an IDH1 peptide vaccine. Receptors were obtained from a woman aged 40 to 50 with glioma.

The sample holds a few counts of this clone. The chain is built from TRBV30 and TRBJ2-2; 8 bases match TRBD1. Germline V gives CDR1 GTSNPN, CDR2 SVGIG (reference sequence). After removal of 2 bases from V and 3 bases from J, the junction contained 14 bases not matched to a gene. This CDR3 has 18 amino acids. CDR3 nucleotides: TGTGCCTGGAGTCAAATCTTGGCCCCGGACAGGGACACCGGGGAGCTGTTTTTT. It codes for CAWSQILAPDRDTGELFF.

This sequence joins TRBV5-5 and TRBJ1-1, with no clear D. The CDR3 is 11 amino acids. Trimming shortened V by 3 bases and J by 10 bases, and 10 bases separated the two germline ends. CDR1 and CDR2 (germline): SGHKS, YYEKEE (reference sequence). DNA of the CDR3: TGTGCCAGCAGCTCCCCATGGGGAGCTTTCTTT. It encodes CASSSPWGAFF.

This clone was detected only once. The chain couples TRBV6-1 to TRBJ1-5; no definite D call. This CDR3 spans 12 amino acids. Trimming left V 6 bases short and J 4 bases short, with 7 bases between. Germline CDR1 and CDR2: MNHNS and SASEGT. The CDR3 nucleotides are TGTGCCAGCAGACTTGATAATCAGCCCCAGCATTTT. Encoded protein: CASRLDNQPQHF.

This clone showed up just once. V gene TRBV4-3 combines with J gene TRBJ2-5; 10 bases are a match to TRBD2. CDR1 and CDR2 from the germline V gene are LGHNA and YSLEER. J was trimmed by 1 base and V by 0 bases; bases with no gene match: 5. The CDR3 length is 17 residues. This chain's CDR3 is CASSQDPAGGLQETQYF. CDR3 sequence (DNA): TGCGCCAGCAGCCAAGATCCAGCGGGGGGGCTCCAAGAGACCCAGTACTTC.

The chain joins TRBV4-3 to TRBJ1-2; possible D gene TRBD1, 6 bases. Looked up from germline, CDR1 is LGHNA and CDR2 is YSLEER. V gave up 0 bases and J gave up 8 bases, with 19 bases separating them. This CDR3 has 16 amino acids. The CDR3 region has the DNA TGCGCCAGCAGCCAAGATTGGGAGGGGGATCTAGGCGGCTACACCTTC. Amino acid sequence: CASSQDWEGDLGGYTF.

The chain combines TRBV7-2 with TRBJ2-5; D is possibly TRBD2 (6 bases). CDR1 and CDR2 from the germline V gene are SGHTA and FQGNSA. Trimming stripped 2 bases from V and 4 bases from J, with 11 bases between. The CDR3 sequence is 14 residues long. CDR3 DNA: TGTGCCAGCAGCTTATACGGGGGAGGAGAGACCCAGTACTTC. Its protein is CASSLYGGGETQYF.